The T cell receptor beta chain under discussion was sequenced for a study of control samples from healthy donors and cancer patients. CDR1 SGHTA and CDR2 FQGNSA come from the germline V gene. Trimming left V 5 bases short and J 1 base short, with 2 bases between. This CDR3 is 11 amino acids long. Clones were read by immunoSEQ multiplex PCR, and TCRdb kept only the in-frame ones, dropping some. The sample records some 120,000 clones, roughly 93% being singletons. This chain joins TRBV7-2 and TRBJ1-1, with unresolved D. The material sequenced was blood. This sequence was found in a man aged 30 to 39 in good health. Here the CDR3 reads CASSQNTEAFF. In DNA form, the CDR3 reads TGTGCCAGCAGCCAGAACACTGAAGCTTTCTTT.